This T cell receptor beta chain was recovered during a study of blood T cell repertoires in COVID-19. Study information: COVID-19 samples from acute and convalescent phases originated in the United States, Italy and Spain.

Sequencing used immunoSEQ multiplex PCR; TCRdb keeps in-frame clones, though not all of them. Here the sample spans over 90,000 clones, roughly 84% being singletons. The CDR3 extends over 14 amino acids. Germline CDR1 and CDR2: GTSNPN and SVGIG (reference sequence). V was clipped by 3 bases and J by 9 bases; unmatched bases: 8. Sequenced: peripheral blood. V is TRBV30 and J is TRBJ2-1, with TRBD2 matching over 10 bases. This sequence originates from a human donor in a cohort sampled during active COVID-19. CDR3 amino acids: CAWRVAGGLSEQFF. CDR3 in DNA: TGTGCCTGGAGGGTAGCGGGGGGATTATCTGAGCAGTTCTTC.